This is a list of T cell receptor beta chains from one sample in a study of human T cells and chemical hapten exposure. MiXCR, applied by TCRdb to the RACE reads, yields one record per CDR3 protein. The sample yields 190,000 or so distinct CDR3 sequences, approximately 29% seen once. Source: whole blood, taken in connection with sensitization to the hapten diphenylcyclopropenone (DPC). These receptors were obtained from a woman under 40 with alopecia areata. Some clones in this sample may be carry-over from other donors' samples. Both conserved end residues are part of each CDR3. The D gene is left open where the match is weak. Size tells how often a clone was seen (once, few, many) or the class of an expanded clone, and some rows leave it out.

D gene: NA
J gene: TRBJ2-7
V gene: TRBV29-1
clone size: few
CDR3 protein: CSVADRGGSYEQYF
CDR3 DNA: TGCAGCGTTGCCGACAGAGGCGGTTCCTACGAGCAGTACTTC

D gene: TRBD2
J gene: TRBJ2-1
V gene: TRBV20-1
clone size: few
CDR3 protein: CSAPPLAGISDEQFF
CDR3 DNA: TGCAGTGCACCGCCCCTAGCGGGAATTTCGGATGAGCAGTTCTTC

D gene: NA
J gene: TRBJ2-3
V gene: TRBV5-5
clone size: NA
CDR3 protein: CASSLVGREADTQYF
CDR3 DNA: TGTGCCAGCAGCTTGGTGGGCAGGGAGGCAGATACGCAGTATTTT

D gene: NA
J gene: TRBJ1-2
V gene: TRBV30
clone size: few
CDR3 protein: CAWSPTSTLYGYTF
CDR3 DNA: TGTGCCTGGAGTCCCACATCTACGCTCTATGGCTACACCTTC

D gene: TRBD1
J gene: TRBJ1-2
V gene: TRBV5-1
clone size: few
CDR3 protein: CASSSTGGEGGYTF
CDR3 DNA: TGCGCCAGCAGCTCTACAGGGGGCGAGGGTGGCTACACCTTC

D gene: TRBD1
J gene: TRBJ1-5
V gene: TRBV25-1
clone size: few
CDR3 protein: CASSPGTASNQPQHF
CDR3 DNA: TGTGCCAGCAGTCCCGGGACAGCAAGCAATCAGCCCCAGCATTTT

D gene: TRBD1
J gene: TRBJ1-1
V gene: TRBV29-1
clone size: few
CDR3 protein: CSVNRGLDTEAFF
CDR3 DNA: TGCAGCGTTAACAGGGGTCTAGACACTGAAGCTTTCTTT

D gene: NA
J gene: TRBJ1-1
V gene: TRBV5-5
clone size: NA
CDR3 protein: CASSLAVEAFF
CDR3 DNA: TGTGCCAGCAGCTTGGCGGTCGAAGCTTTCTTT

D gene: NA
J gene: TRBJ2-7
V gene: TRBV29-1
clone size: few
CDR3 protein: CSVEGAGEAYEQYF
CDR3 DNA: TGCAGCGTTGAGGGGGCAGGGGAAGCCTACGAGCAGTACTTC

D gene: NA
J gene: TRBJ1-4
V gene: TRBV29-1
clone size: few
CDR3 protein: CSVEVYSLGEKLFF
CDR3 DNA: TGCAGCGTTGAAGTCTACAGTTTAGGTGAAAAACTGTTTTTT

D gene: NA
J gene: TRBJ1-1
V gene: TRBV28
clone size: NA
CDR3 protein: CASSPPGTPNTEAFF
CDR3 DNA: TGTGCCAGCAGTCCACCCGGGACACCTAACACTGAAGCTTTCTTT